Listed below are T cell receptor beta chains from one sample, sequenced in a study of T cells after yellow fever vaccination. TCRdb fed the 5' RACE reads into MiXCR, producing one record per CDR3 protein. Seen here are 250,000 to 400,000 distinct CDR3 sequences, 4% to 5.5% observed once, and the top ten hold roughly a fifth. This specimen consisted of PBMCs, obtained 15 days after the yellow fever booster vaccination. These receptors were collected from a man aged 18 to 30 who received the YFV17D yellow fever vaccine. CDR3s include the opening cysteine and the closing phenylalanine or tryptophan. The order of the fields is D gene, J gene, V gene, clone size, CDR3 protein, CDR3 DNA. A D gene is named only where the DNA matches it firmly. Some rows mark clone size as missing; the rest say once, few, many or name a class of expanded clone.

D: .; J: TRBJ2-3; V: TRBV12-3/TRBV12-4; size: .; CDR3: CASSLAYLESEGDTQYF; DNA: TGTGCCAGCAGTTTAGCGTATTTAGAATCGGAGGGAGATACGCAGTATTTT
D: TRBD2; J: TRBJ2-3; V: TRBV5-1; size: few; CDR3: CASGLAGEADTQYF; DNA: TGCGCCAGCGGTCTAGCGGGGGAAGCAGATACGCAGTATTTT
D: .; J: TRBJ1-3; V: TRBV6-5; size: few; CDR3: CASSYSTGISGNTIYF; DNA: TGTGCCAGCAGTTACTCTACGGGCATCTCTGGAAACACCATATATTTT
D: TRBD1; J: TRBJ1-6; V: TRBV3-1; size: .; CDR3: CASSLAGRGESPLHF; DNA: TGTGCCAGCAGCCTCGCCGGCAGGGGGGAATCACCCCTCCACTTT
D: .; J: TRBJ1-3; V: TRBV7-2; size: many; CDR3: CASSSRQGSSGNTIYF; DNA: TGTGCCAGCAGCTCCCGGCAAGGGTCCTCTGGAAACACCATATATTTT
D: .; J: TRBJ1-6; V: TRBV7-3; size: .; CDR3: CASSSDPSVDSPLHF; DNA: TGTGCCAGCAGCTCCGACCCATCGGTTGATTCACCCCTCCACTTT
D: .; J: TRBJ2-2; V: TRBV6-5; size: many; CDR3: CASSYQGPGELFF; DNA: TGTGCCAGCAGTTATCAGGGCCCCGGGGAGCTGTTTTTT
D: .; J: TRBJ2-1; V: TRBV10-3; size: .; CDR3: CAISEGTKATGEQFF; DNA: TGTGCCATCAGTGAGGGGACCAAGGCTACCGGTGAGCAGTTCTTC
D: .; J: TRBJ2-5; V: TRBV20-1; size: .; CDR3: CSARSYGFKETQYF; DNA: TGCAGTGCTAGAAGTTACGGATTCAAAGAGACCCAGTACTTC
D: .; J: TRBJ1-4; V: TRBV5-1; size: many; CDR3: CASSPGHLAGEKLFF; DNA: TGCGCCAGCAGCCCGGGACACCTGGCGGGTGAAAAACTGTTTTTT
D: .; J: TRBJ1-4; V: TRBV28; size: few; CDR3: CASTWTSGKEKLFF; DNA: TGTGCCAGCACTTGGACCTCGGGGAAGGAAAAACTGTTTTTT
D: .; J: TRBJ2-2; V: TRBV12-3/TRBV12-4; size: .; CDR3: CASSSRADTWELFF; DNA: TGTGCCAGCAGTTCTCGCGCCGACACCTGGGAGCTGTTTTTT
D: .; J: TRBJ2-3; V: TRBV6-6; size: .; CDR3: CASSYGGWRVDTQYF; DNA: TGTGCCAGCAGTTATGGAGGGTGGCGGGTAGATACGCAGTATTTT
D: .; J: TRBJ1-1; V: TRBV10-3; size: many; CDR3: CAISPGLKNTEAFF; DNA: TGTGCCATCAGCCCGGGCCTCAAAAACACTGAAGCTTTCTTT
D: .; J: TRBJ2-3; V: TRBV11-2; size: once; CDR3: CASSFSAVTDTQYF; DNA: TGTGCCAGCAGCTTTTCGGCGGTTACAGATACGCAGTATTTT
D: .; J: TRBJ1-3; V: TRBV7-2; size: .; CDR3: CASSLYTGRNTIYF; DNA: TGTGCCAGCAGCTTATACACAGGCAGAAACACCATATATTTT
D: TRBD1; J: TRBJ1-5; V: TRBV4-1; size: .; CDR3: CASSQRTGTGGGQPQHF; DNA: TGCGCCAGCAGCCAACGCACCGGGACAGGGGGAGGTCAGCCCCAGCATTTT
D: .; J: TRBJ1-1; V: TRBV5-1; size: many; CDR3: CASSTGPYGGTEAFF; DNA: TGCGCCAGCAGCACCGGACCTTATGGGGGCACTGAAGCTTTCTTT
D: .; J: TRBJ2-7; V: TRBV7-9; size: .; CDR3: CASSLGQYGQYF; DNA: TGTGCCAGCAGCTTAGGGCAGTACGGGCAGTACTTC
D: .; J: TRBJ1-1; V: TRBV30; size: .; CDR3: CACQLGKGEAFF; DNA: TGTGCCTGTCAGTTGGGGAAGGGAGAAGCTTTCTTT
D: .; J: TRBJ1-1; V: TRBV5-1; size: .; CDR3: CASSFDLSGSEAFF; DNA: TGCGCCAGCAGCTTCGACTTGTCGGGCTCTGAAGCTTTCTTT
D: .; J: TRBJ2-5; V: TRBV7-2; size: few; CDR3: CASSSGVWGPEETQYF; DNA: TGTGCCAGCAGCTCAGGAGTGTGGGGGCCCGAAGAGACCCAGTACTTC
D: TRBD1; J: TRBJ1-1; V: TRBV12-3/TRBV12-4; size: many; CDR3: CASTPTGGAEAFF; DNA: TGTGCCAGCACCCCCACAGGGGGAGCTGAAGCTTTCTTT
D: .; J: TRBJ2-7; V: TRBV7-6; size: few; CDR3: CASSPDTVPFYEQYF; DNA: TGTGCCAGCAGCCCAGATACAGTTCCCTTCTACGAGCAGTACTTC
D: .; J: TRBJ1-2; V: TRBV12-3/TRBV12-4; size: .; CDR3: CASSFQTRRYGYTF; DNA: TGTGCCAGCAGTTTTCAAACGAGGCGCTATGGCTACACCTTC
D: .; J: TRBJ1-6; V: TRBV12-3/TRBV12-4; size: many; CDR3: CASSPTGINSPLHF; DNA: TGTGCCAGCAGTCCGACAGGCATCAATTCACCCCTCCACTTT
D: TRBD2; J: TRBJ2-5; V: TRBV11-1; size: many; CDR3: CASSLLLGLAGAQETQYF; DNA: TGTGCCAGCAGCTTGCTCCTGGGACTAGCGGGGGCCCAAGAGACCCAGTACTTC
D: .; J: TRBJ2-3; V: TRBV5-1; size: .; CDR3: CASSSTDSFTQYF; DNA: TGCGCCAGCAGCTCGACGGACAGTTTTACGCAGTATTTT
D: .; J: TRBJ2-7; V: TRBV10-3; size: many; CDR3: CAISDAGEQYF; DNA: TGTGCCATCAGTGACGCCGGCGAGCAGTACTTC
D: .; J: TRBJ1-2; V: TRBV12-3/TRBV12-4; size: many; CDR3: CASSLGGTYGYTF; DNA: TGTGCCAGCAGTTTGGGGGGAACCTATGGCTACACCTTC
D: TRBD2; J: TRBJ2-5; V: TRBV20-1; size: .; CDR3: CSARDLLAGGFTQETQYF; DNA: TGCAGTGCTAGAGATTTGTTGGCGGGGGGGTTCACACAAGAGACCCAGTACTTC
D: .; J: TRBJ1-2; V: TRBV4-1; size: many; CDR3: CASSVKGVLYGYTF; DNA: TGCGCCAGCAGCGTGAAGGGTGTCCTCTATGGCTACACCTTC
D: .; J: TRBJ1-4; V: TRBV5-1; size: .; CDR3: CASSSNGGGGGTAKLFF; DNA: TGCGCCAGCAGCTCAAACGGCGGCGGGGGCGGAACGGCAAAACTGTTTTTT
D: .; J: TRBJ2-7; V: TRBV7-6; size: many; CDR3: CASSFSGSSYEQYF; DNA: TGTGCCAGCAGCTTCTCCGGGAGCTCCTACGAGCAGTACTTC
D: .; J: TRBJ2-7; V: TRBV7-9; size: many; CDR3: CASSLVGLSYEQYF; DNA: TGTGCCAGCAGCTTAGTGGGACTGAGTTACGAGCAGTACTTC
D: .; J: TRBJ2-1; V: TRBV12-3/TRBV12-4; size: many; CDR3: CASAPRGVVYNEQFF; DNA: TGTGCCAGCGCCCCTAGGGGGGTCGTATACAATGAGCAGTTCTTC
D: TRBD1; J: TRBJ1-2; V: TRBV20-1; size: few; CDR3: CSARPGGDTF; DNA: TGCAGTGCTAGACCAGGGGGTGATACCTTC
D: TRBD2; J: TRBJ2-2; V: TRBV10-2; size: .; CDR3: CALSGGGPLGELFF; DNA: TGCGCCCTGAGTGGCGGGGGTCCACTCGGGGAGCTGTTTTTT
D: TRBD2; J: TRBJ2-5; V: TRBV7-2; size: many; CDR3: CASSPTSGPKTQYF; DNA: TGTGCCAGCAGCCCGACTAGCGGCCCCAAGACCCAGTACTTC
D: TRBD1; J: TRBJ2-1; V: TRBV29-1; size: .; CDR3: CSVEKTGEVYEQFF; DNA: TGCAGCGTTGAAAAGACAGGGGAGGTATATGAGCAGTTCTTC
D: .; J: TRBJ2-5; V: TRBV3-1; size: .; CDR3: CASSQGGGVSGETQYF; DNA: TGTGCCAGCAGCCAAGGGGGGGGCGTGTCTGGAGAGACCCAGTACTTC
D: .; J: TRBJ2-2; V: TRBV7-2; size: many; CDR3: CASSFTLSTGELFF; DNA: TGTGCCAGCAGCTTTACCCTGTCCACCGGGGAGCTGTTTTTT
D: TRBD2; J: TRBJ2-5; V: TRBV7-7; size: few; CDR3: CASSFGSGGSGETQYF; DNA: TGTGCCAGCAGCTTTGGAAGCGGGGGAAGTGGAGAGACCCAGTACTTC
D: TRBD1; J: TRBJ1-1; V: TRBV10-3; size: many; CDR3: CAISESLQGAANTEAFF; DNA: TGTGCCATCAGTGAGTCGTTGCAGGGGGCGGCGAACACTGAAGCTTTCTTT
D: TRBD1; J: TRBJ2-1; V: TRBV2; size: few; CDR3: CASMGGQGAGEQFF; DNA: TGTGCCAGCATGGGGGGACAGGGGGCGGGTGAGCAGTTCTTC
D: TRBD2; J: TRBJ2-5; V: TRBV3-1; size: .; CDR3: CASSQLPLGGGETQYF; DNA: TGTGCCAGCAGCCAGCTCCCCTTGGGGGGAGGGGAGACCCAGTACTTC
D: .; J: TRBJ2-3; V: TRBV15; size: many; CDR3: CATSISSADTQYF; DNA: TGTGCCACCAGCATATCAAGCGCAGATACGCAGTATTTT
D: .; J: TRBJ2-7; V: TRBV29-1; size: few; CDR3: CSVEDSGTPTYEQYF; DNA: TGCAGCGTTGAAGATTCGGGGACACCAACCTACGAGCAGTACTTC
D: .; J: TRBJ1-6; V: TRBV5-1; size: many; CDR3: CASSLGGVDSPLHF; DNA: TGCGCCAGCAGCTTGGGAGGAGTCGATTCACCCCTCCACTTT
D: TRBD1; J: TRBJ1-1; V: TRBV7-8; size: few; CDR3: CASSLAGTEEAFF; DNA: TGTGCCAGCAGCTTAGCAGGGACAGAAGAAGCTTTCTTT
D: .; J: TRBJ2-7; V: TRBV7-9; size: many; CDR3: CASSTGTYEQYF; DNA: TGTGCCAGCAGTACAGGGACCTACGAGCAGTACTTC
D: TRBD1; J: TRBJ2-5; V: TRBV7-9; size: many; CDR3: CASRSSGTAKETQYF; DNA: TGTGCCAGCAGGTCATCCGGGACAGCAAAAGAGACCCAGTACTTC
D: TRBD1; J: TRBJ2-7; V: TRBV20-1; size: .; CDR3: CSARAWQQGMLSYEQYF; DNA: TGCAGTGCTAGAGCCTGGCAACAGGGGATGTTGAGCTACGAGCAGTACTTC
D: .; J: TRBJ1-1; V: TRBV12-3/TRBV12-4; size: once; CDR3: CASSSSHTEAFF; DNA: TGTGCCAGCAGTAGTTCGCACACTGAAGCTTTCTTT
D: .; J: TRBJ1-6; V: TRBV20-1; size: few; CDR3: CSARKGIGPTDSPLHF; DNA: TGCAGTGCTAGAAAAGGGATCGGGCCTACCGATTCACCCCTCCACTTT
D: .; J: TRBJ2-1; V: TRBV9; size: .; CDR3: CASSVEAGGNEQFF; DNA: TGTGCCAGCAGCGTAGAAGCGGGTGGAAATGAGCAGTTCTTC
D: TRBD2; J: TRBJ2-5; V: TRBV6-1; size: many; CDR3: CASSLSGGGRGAQYF; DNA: TGTGCCAGCAGCCTTAGCGGGGGGGGTCGAGGGGCCCAGTACTTC
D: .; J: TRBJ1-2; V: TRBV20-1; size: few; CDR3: CSARESRYGYTF; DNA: TGCAGTGCTAGAGAAAGTCGCTATGGCTACACCTTC
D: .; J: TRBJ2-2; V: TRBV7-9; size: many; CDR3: CASSFLLAGGELFF; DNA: TGTGCCAGCAGCTTCCTACTTGCTGGAGGGGAGCTGTTTTTT
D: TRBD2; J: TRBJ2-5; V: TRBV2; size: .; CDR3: CASSATSGEKTQYF; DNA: TGTGCCAGCAGTGCGACTAGCGGGGAGAAGACCCAGTACTTC